This entry features one TCR beta chain sequence. Antigen unknown. These data belong to a study of breast tumors, draining lymph nodes, adjacent tissues. General study findings and limits: Compared with lymph nodes, tumors were less diverse; compared with nontumor tissue, more. Tumor and nontumor repertoires were significantly more similar in luminal-like than in basal-like breast cancer. Most tumor T cells seemingly derive from lymph node, then expand in tumor.

The CDR3 consists of 15 residues. With 3 bases clipped from V and 0 bases from J, the junction kept 5 bases outside the gene matches. CDR1 and CDR2 from the germline V gene are SQVTM and ANQGSEA. Each CDR3 protein is one row after TCRdb ran MiXCR on the multiplex PCR reads. The sample contains around 130,000 distinct CDR3 sequences, less than 35% of which appear only once. Samples came from axillary lymph nodes draining the breast cancer. The genes are TRBV29-1 and TRBJ2-7, with 10 positions matching TRBD1. This receptor was obtained from a female donor with breast cancer. Some clones in this sample may be carry-over from other donors' samples. Sequencing was carried out using axillary lymph node tissue. CDR3 DNA: TGCAGCGTTGAGACAGGGGGCGAACACTCCTACGAGCAGTACTTC. This translates into CSVETGGEHSYEQYF.